The rows below give T cell receptor beta chains drawn from one sample of a study of T cell repertoires in cytomegalovirus infection. TCRdb fed the reads into MiXCR, producing one record per CDR3 protein. Of approximately 290,000 distinct CDR3 sequences listed, roughly 26% are singletons. Sample: PBMCs. These receptors came from a human donor in good health (CMV status not recorded). Some clones in this sample may be carry-over from other donors' samples. Each CDR3 is given with its conserved first and last residue. Each record gives: CDR3 protein, V gene, D gene. The D gene is left open where the match is weak.

CASSFMLGKNTGELFF,TRBV7-9,-
CASSLGEKGGYTF,TRBV7-2,-
CASSGDFATYNEQFF,TRBV7-2,-
CASREGGANVLTF,TRBV28,-
CASRSVPSTNEKLFF,TRBV28,-
CASSPGTAGEQYF,TRBV18,-
CASRGGQEKSSYNEQFF,TRBV6-2/TRBV6-3,TRBD1
CASSQQGSYGYTF,TRBV4-3,-
CASSLATGMYQHQHF,TRBV5-6,-
CAAKKAGMTGNEQFF,TRBV10-3,TRBD2
CATSRDRGSPKYYNEQFF,TRBV15,-
CSVEPDRVDSPLHF,TRBV29-1,TRBD1
CASSLLTSGLTYEQYF,TRBV5-1,TRBD2
CASSSFGGTASNQPQHF,TRBV12-3/TRBV12-4,-
CASRQPRGTEAFF,TRBV12-3/TRBV12-4,-
CASSWGTASGQPQHF,TRBV5-1,TRBD1
CASSLYRDNQPQHF,TRBV7-2,-
CSAKGLAGVNEQFF,TRBV20-1,TRBD2
CASSPWTGPNYGYTF,TRBV27,TRBD1
CASSPGDRDYGYTF,TRBV7-2,TRBD1
CSARDAPETQYF,TRBV20-1,-
CASRDGYGYTF,TRBV19,-
CASSLRYFNSGYTF,TRBV5-1,-
CASSPQGGGNTF,TRBV12-3/TRBV12-4,TRBD1
CASSLGTSGVPKEQYF,TRBV28,TRBD2
CASSQDPYSFRQATYGYTF,TRBV4-1,-
CSVEWTGEDEKLFF,TRBV29-1,TRBD1
CASRGSTSGGDEQFF,TRBV6-6,TRBD2
CSAQGARGNTIYF,TRBV29-1,TRBD1
CASSLETGVNQPQHF,TRBV7-2,TRBD1
CASSELQPGELFF,TRBV10-1,-
CASSLGGTSGRGEQFF,TRBV7-9,TRBD2
CASSSGAGGYDEQFF,TRBV7-2,TRBD2
CASTPAGRGSYNEQFF,TRBV11-2,-
CASSLVKWGEDSPLHF,TRBV12-3/TRBV12-4,-
CASSPREPYNEQFF,TRBV12-3/TRBV12-4,-
CSVAWGGETQYF,TRBV29-1,TRBD2
CSASVPLGEQYF,TRBV20-1,-
CSVEVGAYEQYF,TRBV29-1,-
CASSLTGQGNTGELFF,TRBV7-3,TRBD1
CASSRPGQASYNEQFF,TRBV27,TRBD1
CASSLAGSTQYF,TRBV7-2,-
CASSLQGGWNIQYF,TRBV28,-
CASTQLAGGETQYF,TRBV5-5,TRBD2
CASKPTGWYTEAFF,TRBV6-2/TRBV6-3,TRBD1
CASRTVSYEQYF,TRBV28,-
CSYLAGGRTGELFF,TRBV20-1,TRBD2
CASSPDSLPSYNEQFF,TRBV28,-
CASSVQGSTDTQYF,TRBV6-4,TRBD1
CASRQATGNEKLFF,TRBV4-1,TRBD1
CASSLTSIAGELFF,TRBV7-2,TRBD2
CASSLTSGVFNGYTF,TRBV7-3,-
CASSWDTKTDTQYF,TRBV28,-
CASSLRRGEAFF,TRBV7-2,-